Shown below are 3 T cell receptor beta chains from a single sample sequenced in a study of Ad26.COV2.S vaccination and SARS-CoV-2 variants. TCRdb's copy holds only in-frame clones and misses some; the assay was immunoSEQ multiplex PCR. The sample consists of 380,000 or so clones, around 90% of them appearing once. Described treatment: 15 to 20 received Ad26.COV2.S at low or high dose, single or two shots; several received placebo; per-sample allocation not given. The samples date from day 63 after the first vaccine or placebo injection. The source was peripheral blood, collected in a trial of Ad26.COV2.S vaccine versus placebo. Source of these receptors: a person aged 18-65 years who received the Ad26.COV2.S COVID-19 vaccine or a placebo.

The chain couples TRBV6-6 to TRBJ1-5; D is ambiguous. Trimming cost V 5 bases and J 4 bases, with 12 bases left between them. The CDR3 consists of 14 residues. Germline loops: CDR1 MNHNY, CDR2 SVGAGI (reference sequence). The CDR3 nucleotides are TGTGCCAGCAGTCACCAAGACAAGAATCAGCCCCAGCATTTT. It encodes CASSHQDKNQPQHF.

This clone is a singleton in its sample. The chain joins TRBV5-6 to TRBJ2-7; 8 bases align to TRBD1. Trimming cost V 7 bases and J 1 base; bases outside gene matches: 13. CDR3 size: 16 residues. Per germline, CDR1 SGHDT and CDR2 YYEEEE. CDR3 protein: CASGPGTGKKSYEQYF. The CDR3 DNA follows: TGTGCCAGCGGCCCGGGGACAGGAAAAAAGTCCTACGAGCAGTACTTC.

The chain carries TRBV2 and TRBJ1-6; TRBD1 matches 7 bases. Germline V CDR1 and CDR2: SNHLY, FYNNEI. CDR3 length: 16 residues. J was trimmed by 8 bases and V by 1 base; bases with no gene match: 8. The CDR3 sequence is CASSEVIRTGDSPLHF. For the CDR3, the DNA is TGTGCCAGCAGTGAAGTTATCAGGACAGGTGATTCACCCCTCCACTTT.